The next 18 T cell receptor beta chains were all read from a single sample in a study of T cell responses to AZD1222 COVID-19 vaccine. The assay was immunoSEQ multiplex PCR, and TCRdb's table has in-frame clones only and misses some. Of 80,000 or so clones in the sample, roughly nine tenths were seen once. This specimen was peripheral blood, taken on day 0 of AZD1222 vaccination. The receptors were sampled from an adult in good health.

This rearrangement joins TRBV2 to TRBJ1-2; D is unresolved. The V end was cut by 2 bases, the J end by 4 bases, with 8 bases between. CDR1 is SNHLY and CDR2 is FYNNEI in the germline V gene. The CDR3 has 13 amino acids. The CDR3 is CASSETQPYGYTF. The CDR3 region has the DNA TGTGCCAGCAGTGAAACCCAGCCCTATGGCTACACCTTC.

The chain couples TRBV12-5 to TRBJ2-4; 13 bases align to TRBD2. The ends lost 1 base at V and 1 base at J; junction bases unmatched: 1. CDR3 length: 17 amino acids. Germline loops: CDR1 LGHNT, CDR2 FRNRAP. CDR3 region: CASGLGTSGSAKNIQYF. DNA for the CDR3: TGTGCTAGTGGTTTGGGGACTAGCGGGAGTGCCAAAAACATTCAGTACTTC.

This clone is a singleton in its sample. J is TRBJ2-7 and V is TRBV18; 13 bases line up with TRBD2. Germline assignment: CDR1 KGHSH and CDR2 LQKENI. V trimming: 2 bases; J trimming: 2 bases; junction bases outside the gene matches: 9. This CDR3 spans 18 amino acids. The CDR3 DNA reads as TGTGCCAGCTCACCATTTGCTAGACTAGCGGGAGGAACCTACGAGCAGTACTTC. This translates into CASSPFARLAGGTYEQYF.

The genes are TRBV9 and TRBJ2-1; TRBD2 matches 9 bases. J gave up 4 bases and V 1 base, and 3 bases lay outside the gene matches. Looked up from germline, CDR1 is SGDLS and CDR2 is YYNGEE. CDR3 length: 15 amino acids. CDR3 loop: CASSVSSGGYNEQFF. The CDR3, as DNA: TGTGCCAGCAGCGTATCCAGCGGGGGGTACAATGAGCAGTTCTTC.

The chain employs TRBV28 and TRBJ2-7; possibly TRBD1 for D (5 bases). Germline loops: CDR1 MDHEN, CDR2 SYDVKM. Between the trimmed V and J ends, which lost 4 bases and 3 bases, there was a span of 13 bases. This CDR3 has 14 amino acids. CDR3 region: CASSSPDTNYEQYF. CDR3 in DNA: TGTGCCAGCAGTTCCCCGGACACTAACTACGAGCAGTACTTC.

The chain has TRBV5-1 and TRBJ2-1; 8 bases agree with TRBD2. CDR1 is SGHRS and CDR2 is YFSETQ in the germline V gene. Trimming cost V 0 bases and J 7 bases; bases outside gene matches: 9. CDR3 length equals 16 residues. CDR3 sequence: CASSLVGAGELNEQFF. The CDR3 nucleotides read TGCGCCAGCAGCTTGGTCGGAGCGGGGGAACTGAATGAGCAGTTCTTC.

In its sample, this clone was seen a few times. The DNA of the CDR3 is TGTGCCAGCAGCCAAGGGGGACCATACAATGAGCAGTTCTTC. Protein sequence: CASSQGGPYNEQFF. The chain uses TRBV3-1 (or the pseudogene TRBV3-2) and TRBJ2-1; D is possibly TRBD1 or TRBD2 (5 bases each). Trimming took 1 base from V and 4 from J, leaving 8 bases between them. The CDR3 is made up of 14 amino acids. CDR1 is LGHDT and CDR2 is YNNKEL in the germline V gene (reference sequence).

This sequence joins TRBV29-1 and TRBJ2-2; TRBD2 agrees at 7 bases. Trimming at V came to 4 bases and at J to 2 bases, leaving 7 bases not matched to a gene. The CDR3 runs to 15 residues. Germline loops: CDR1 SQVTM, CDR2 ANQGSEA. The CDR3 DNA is TGCAGCGTTGTCCTAGCGGAGGTCAACACCGGGGAGCTGTTTTTT. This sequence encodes CSVVLAEVNTGELFF.

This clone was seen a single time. The CDR3 protein is CASNLGSGQGVFGYTF. As DNA, the CDR3 is TGTGCCAGTAACCTAGGCTCGGGACAGGGAGTTTTCGGCTACACCTTC. This chain joins TRBV19 and TRBJ1-2; 9 bases agree with TRBD1. The CDR3 consists of 16 residues. Per germline, CDR1 LNHDA and CDR2 SQIVND (reference sequence). The J segment lost 8 bases and the V segment lost 7 bases, leaving 17 bases of the junction unmatched.

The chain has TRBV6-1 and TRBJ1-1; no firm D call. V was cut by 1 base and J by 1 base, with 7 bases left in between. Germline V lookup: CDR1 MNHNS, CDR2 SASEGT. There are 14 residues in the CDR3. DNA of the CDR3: TGTGCCAGCAGTGAAGTATTCCGGAACACTGAAGCTTTCTTT. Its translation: CASSEVFRNTEAFF.

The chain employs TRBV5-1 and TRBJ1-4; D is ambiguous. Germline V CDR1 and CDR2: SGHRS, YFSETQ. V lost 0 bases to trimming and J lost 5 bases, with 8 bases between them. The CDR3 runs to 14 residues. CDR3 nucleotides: TGCGCCAGCAGCTTGGCGCCAGAAAATGAAAAACTGTTTTTT. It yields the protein CASSLAPENEKLFF.

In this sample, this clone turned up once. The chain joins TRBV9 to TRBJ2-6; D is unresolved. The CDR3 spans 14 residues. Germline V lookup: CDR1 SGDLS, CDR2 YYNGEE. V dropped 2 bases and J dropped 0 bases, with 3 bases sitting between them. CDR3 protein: CASSVASGANVLTF. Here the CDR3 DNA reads TGTGCCAGCAGCGTGGCCTCTGGGGCCAACGTCCTGACTTTC.

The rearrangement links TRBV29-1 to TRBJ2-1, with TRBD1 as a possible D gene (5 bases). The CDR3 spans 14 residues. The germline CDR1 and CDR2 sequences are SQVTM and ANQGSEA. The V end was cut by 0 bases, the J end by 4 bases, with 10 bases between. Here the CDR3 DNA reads TGCAGCGTTGAAGAGTTTGACAGATACAATGAGCAGTTCTTC. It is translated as CSVEEFDRYNEQFF.

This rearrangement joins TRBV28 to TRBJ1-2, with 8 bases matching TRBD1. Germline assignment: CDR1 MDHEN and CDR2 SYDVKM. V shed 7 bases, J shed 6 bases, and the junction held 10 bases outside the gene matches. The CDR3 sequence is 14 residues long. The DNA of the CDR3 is TGTGCCAGCACCCAGGGGGCCAGCGGTGATGGCTACACCTTC. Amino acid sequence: CASTQGASGDGYTF.

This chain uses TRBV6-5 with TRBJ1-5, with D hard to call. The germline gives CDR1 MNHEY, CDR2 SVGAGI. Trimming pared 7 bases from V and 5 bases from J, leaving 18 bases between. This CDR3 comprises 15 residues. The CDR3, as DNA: TGTGCCAGCATTCGAGCGAGTGGAGGCGATCAGCCCCAGCATTTT. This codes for CASIRASGGDQPQHF.

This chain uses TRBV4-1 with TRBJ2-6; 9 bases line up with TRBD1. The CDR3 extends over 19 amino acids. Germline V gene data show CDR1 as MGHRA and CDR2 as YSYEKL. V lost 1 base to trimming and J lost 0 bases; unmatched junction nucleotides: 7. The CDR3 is CASSQAATGGGSGANVLTF. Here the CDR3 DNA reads TGCGCCAGCAGCCAAGCGGCCACAGGGGGCGGCTCTGGGGCCAACGTCCTGACTTTC.

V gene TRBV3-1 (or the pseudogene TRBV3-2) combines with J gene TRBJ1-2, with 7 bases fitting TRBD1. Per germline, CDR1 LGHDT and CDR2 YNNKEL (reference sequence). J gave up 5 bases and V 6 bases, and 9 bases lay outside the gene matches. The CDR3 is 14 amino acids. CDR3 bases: TGTGCCAGCAGTCGCGGGACAGTGAATTATGGCTACACCTTC. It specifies CASSRGTVNYGYTF.

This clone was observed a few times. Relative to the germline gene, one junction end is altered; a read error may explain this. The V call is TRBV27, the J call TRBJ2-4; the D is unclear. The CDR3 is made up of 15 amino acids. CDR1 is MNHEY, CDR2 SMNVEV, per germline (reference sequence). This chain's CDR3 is CASSLSGVAQNIQYF. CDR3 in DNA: TGTGCCAGCAGTTTAAGTGGGGTAGCCCAAAACATTCAGTACTTC.